There are many counts of the clone carrying this T cell receptor (beta chain). Its antigen is unknown. The source of the PBMCs was 9.5 to 10 ml of fresh peripheral blood. The data originate from a study of T cells in Graves' hyperthyroidism and ophthalmopathy. Study-wide results and caveats: Separation of ophthalmopathy from stable hyperthyroidism was achieved by a 13 V-J model.

Germline V gene data show CDR1 as SGDLS and CDR2 as YYNGEE. V was shortened by 4 bases and J by 5 bases, with 14 bases between the two germline ends. This CDR3 is 14 amino acids long. The TCR beta CDR3 regions underwent amplification using RNA transcripts as the source. A first-round RT-PCR of the TCR CDR3 used the HTBI primer set. Each CDR3 protein gets one entry after TCRdb re-called the multiplex PCR reads with MiXCR. Among about 740,000 distinct CDR3 sequences listed, about 15% were seen once. This receptor was taken from a woman under 30 with Graves' hyperthyroidism. The V and J genes are TRBV9 and TRBJ2-3; no clear D. Sequences were obtained from blood. The CDR3 sequence is CASSFTPSLDTQYF. The DNA of the CDR3 is TGTGCCAGCAGCTTCACGCCGTCCTTAGATACGCAGTATTTT.